This T cell receptor beta chain was sequenced for a study of cytomegalovirus exposure and HLA in healthy donors. With 60 Vbeta and 13 Jbeta primers, the PCR was carried out. Profiling relied on immunoSEQ multiplex PCR, and the TCRdb table lists in-frame clones only, not all of them. Here the sample spans about 78,000 clones, roughly 63% being singletons. Trimming took 2 bases from V and 5 from J; bases not matched to a gene: 5. Germline V lookup: CDR1 SGHTA, CDR2 FQGTGA. The CDR3 runs 16 residues. With respect to this clone: Its antigen remains unknown.

Study findings and constraints: TCR beta sequences reportedly predicted most subjects' HLA-A and HLA-B alleles accurately.

The sample consisted of PBMCs. The clonotype comes from a man between 25 and 39 years old in good health and CMV-seropositive. The V gene is TRBV7-3, the J gene TRBJ2-3; 12 positions agree with TRBD2. The CDR3 sequence is CASSLGGLAGRDTQYF. The CDR3 DNA reads as TGTGCCAGCAGCTTAGGAGGACTAGCGGGAAGAGATACGCAGTATTTT.